The present T cell receptor beta chain was sequenced within a study of a mutant IDH1 vaccine in newly diagnosed glioma. Turning to the study itself: Standard pretreatment was either radiotherapy, temozolomide, or, for most, radiochemotherapy with temozolomide. Whole-study findings and limits: Changes in the top peripheral T cell clonotypes seemingly had no bearing on pseudoprogression.

Time point meaning: week 5, during vaccination. Doses comprised 300 ug of mutant IDH1 20-mer peptide each, plus topical imiquimod. Newly diagnosed WHO grade 3 or 4 IDH1-mutant, ATRX-lost astrocytomas were identified in the donors. Sequenced by immunoSEQ multiplex PCR; TCRdb stores in-frame clones only, minus some. Of under 70,000 clones listed, 70% to 90% were seen once; the top ten hold under 3.5%. A word on this clone: Its antigen remains unknown.

The receptor comes from a man aged 25 to 45 with glioma. The specimen was PBMCs, collected from a glioma patient whose treatment included an IDH1 peptide vaccine.

The CDR3 reads CASSSKTSSGRTQYF. CDR3 nucleotide sequence: TGTGCCAGCAGTTCCAAAACTTCTAGCGGGCGGACCCAGTACTTC. This chain connects TRBV4-2 to TRBJ2-5; 8 bases fit TRBD2. The CDR3 is 15 amino acids. The germline V gene has CDR1 LGHNA and CDR2 YNFKEQ. Germline trimming cut 6 bases from V and 7 bases from J; bases unmatched to any gene: 13.